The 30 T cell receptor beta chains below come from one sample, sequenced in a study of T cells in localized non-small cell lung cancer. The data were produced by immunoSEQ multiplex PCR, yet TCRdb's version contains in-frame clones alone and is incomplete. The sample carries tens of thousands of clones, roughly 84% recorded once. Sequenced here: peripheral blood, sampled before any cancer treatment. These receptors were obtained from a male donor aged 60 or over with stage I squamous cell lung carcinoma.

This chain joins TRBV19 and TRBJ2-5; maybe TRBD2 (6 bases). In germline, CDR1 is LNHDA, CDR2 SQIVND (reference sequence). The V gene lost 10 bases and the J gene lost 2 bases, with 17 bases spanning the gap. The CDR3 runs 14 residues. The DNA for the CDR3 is TGTGCCACCAGGAGGGAAACAGGACAAGAGACCCAGTACTTC. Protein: CATRRETGQETQYF.

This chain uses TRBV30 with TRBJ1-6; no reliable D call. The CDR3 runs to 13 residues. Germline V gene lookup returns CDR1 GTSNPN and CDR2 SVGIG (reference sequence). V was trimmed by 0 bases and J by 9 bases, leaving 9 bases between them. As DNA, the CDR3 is TGTGCCTGGAGTGTAAGCAAGGGTTCACCCCTCCACTTT. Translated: CAWSVSKGSPLHF.

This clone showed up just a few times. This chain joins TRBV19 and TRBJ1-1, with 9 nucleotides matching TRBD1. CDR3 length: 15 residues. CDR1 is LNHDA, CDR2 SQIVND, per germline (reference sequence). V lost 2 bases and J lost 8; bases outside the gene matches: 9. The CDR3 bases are TGTGCCAGTAGTATAAGATTGGACAGGGGCGGGGAAGCTTTCTTT. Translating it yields CASSIRLDRGGEAFF. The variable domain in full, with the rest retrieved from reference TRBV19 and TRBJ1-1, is DGGITQSPKYLFRKEGQNVTLSCEQNLNHDAMYWYRQDPGQGLRLIYYSQIVNDFQKGDIAEGYSVSREKKESFPLTVTSAQKNPTAFYLCASSIRLDRGGEAFFGQGTRLTVV.

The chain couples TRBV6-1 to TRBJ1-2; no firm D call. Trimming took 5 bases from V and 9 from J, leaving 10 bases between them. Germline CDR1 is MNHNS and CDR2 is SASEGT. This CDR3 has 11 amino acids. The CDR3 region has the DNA TGTGCCAGCAGTTCGGGCCTCAGCTACACCTTC. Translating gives CASSSGLSYTF.

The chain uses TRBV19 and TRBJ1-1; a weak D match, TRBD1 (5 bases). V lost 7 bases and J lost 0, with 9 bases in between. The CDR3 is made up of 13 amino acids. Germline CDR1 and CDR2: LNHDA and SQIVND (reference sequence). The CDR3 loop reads CASTDSMNTEAFF. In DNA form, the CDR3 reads TGTGCCAGTACCGACAGTATGAACACTGAAGCTTTCTTT. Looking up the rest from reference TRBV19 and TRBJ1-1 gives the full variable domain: DGGITQSPKYLFRKEGQNVTLSCEQNLNHDAMYWYRQDPGQGLRLIYYSQIVNDFQKGDIAEGYSVSREKKESFPLTVTSAQKNPTAFYLCASTDSMNTEAFFGQGTRLTVV.

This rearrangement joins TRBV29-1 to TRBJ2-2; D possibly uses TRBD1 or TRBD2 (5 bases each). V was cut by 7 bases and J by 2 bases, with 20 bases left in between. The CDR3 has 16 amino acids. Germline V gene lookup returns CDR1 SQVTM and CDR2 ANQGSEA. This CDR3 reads CSAADRGPTNTGELFF. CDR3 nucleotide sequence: TGCAGCGCAGCTGACCGGGGCCCGACTAACACCGGGGAGCTGTTTTTT.

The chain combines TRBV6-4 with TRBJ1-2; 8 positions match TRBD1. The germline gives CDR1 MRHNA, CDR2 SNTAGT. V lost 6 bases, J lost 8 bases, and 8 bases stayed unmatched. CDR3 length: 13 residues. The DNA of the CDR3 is TGTGCCAGCAGCTCAGACAGGGGAGGAGGCTACACCTTC. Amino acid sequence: CASSSDRGGGYTF.

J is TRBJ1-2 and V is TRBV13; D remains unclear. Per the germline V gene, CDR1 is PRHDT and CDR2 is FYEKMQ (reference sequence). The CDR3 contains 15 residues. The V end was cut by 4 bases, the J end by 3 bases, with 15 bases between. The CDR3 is CASSSYGQDYYGYTF. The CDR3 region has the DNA TGTGCCAGCAGCTCATACGGGCAGGACTACTATGGCTACACCTTC.

The CDR3 region is CASSQDGFATGELFF. For the CDR3, the DNA is TGCGCCAGCAGCCAAGACGGGTTCGCCACCGGGGAGCTGTTTTTT. The rearrangement joins TRBV4-3 to TRBJ2-2; unclear D gene. CDR3 length: 15 residues. CDR1 and CDR2 from the germline V gene are LGHNA and YSLEER. Trimming left V 0 bases short and J 4 bases short, with 9 bases between.

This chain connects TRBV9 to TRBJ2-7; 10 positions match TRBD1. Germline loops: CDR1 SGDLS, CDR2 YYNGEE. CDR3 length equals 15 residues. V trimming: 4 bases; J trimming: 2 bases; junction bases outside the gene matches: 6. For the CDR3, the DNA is TGTGCCAGCAGCACCCGGGACAGGGGACCCTACGAGCAGTACTTC. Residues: CASSTRDRGPYEQYF.

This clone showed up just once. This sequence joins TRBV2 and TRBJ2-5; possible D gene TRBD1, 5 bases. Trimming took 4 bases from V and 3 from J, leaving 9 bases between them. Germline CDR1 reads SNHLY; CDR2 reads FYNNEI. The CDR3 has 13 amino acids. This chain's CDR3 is CASSASGKETQYF. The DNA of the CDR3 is TGTGCCAGCAGTGCCTCAGGGAAAGAGACCCAGTACTTC.

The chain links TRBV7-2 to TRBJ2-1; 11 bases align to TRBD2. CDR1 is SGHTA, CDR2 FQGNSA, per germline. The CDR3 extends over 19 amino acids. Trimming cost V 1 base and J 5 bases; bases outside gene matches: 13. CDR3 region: CASSLGAPRLAGINNEQFF. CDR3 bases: TGTGCCAGCAGCTTAGGGGCCCCTCGACTAGCGGGAATCAACAATGAGCAGTTCTTC.

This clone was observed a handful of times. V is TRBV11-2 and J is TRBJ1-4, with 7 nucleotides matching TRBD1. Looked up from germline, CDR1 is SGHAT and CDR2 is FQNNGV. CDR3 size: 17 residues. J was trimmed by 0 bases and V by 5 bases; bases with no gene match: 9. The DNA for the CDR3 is TGTGCCAGCAGCCCAGGGGGGTCGACCGCAACTAATGAAAAACTGTTTTTT. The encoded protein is CASSPGGSTATNEKLFF.

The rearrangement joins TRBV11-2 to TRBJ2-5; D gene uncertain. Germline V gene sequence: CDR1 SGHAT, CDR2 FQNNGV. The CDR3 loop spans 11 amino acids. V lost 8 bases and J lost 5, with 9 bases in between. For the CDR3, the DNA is TGTGCCAGCGGTGGAGCGGAGACCCAGTACTTC. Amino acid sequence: CASGGAETQYF.

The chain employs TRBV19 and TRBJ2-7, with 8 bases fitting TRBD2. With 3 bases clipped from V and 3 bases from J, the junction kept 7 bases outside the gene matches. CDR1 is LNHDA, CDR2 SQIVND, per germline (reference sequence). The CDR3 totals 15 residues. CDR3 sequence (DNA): TGTGCCAGTAGTATGGAGCGGGAGTTAGTCTACGAGCAGTACTTC. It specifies CASSMERELVYEQYF.

This chain's CDR3 is CASSLTGEGQGYTF. CDR3 coding DNA: TGTGCCAGCAGCTTAACAGGGGAGGGGCAGGGCTACACCTTC. The chain couples TRBV7-3 to TRBJ1-2; D is possibly TRBD1 (5 bases). Trimming cost V 0 bases and J 8 bases, with 13 bases left between them. The CDR3 length is 14 residues. Germline assignment: CDR1 SGHTA and CDR2 FQGTGA.

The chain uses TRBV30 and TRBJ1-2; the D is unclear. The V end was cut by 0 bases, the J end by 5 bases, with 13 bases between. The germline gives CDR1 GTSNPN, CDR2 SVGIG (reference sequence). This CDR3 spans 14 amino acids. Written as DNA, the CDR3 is TGTGCCTGGAGTGTTTCCTTGGCGTTATATGGCTACACCTTC. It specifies CAWSVSLALYGYTF.

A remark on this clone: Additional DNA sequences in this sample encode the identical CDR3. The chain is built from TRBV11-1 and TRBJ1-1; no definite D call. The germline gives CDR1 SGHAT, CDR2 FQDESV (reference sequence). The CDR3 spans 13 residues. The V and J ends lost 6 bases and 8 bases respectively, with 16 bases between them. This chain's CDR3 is CASSPRRELEAFF. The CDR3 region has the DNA TGTGCCAGCAGTCCTCGCCGGGAGCTCGAAGCTTTCTTT.

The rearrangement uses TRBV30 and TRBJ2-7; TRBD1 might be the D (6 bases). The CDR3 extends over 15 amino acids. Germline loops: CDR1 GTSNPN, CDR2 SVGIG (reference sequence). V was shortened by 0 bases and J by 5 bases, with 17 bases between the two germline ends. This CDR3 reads CAWSVLTGSPHEQYF. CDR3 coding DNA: TGTGCCTGGAGTGTATTAACAGGGAGTCCCCACGAGCAGTACTTC.

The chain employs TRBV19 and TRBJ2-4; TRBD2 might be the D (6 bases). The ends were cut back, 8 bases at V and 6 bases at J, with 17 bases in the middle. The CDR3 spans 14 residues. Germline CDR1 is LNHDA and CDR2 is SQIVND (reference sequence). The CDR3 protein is CASLDRGTGNIQYF. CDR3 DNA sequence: TGTGCCAGTTTGGATCGGGGGACGGGAAACATTCAGTACTTC. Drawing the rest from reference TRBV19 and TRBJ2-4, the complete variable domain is DGGITQSPKYLFRKEGQNVTLSCEQNLNHDAMYWYRQDPGQGLRLIYYSQIVNDFQKGDIAEGYSVSREKKESFPLTVTSAQKNPTAFYLCASLDRGTGNIQYFGAGTRLSVL.

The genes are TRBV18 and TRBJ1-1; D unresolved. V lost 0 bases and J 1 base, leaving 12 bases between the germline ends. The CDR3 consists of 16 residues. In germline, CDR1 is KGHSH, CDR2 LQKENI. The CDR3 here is CASSPPNAGGNTEAFF. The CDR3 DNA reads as TGTGCCAGCTCACCACCGAACGCCGGCGGGAACACTGAAGCTTTCTTT.

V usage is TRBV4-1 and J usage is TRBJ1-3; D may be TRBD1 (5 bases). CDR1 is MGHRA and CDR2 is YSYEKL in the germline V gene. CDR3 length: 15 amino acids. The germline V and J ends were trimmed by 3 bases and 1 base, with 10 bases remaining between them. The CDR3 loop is CASSHNGGSGNTIYF. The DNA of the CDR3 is TGCGCCAGCAGCCATAACGGGGGATCTGGAAACACCATATATTTT.

The DNA for the CDR3 is TGTGCCAGCAGCGCGGGGTGGGTGACCCAGTACTTC. Translated, it gives CASSAGWVTQYF. This chain uses TRBV7-9 with TRBJ2-5; D may be TRBD2 (6 bases). This CDR3 has 12 residues. The V gene's germline CDR1 is SEHNR and CDR2 FQNEAQ (reference sequence). V dropped 5 bases and J dropped 7 bases, with 11 bases sitting between them.

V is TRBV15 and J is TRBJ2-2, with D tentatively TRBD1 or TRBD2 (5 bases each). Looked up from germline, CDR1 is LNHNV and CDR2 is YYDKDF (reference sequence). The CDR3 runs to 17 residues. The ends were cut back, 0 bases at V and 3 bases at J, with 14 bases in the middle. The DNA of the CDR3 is TGTGCCACCAGCAGAGATTATAGAGGGGCCCACACCGGGGAGCTGTTTTTT. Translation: CATSRDYRGAHTGELFF.

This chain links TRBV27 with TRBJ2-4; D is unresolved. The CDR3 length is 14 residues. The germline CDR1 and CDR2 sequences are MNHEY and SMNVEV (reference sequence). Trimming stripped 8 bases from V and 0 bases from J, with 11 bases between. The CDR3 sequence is CASWSEVAKNIQYF. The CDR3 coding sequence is TGTGCCAGCTGGAGTGAAGTAGCCAAAAACATTCAGTACTTC.

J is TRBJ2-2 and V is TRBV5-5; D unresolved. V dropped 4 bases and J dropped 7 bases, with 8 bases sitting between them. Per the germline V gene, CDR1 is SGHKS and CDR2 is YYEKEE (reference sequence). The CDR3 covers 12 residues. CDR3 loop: CASSRWDGELFF. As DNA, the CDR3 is TGTGCCAGCAGCCGCTGGGACGGGGAGCTGTTTTTT.

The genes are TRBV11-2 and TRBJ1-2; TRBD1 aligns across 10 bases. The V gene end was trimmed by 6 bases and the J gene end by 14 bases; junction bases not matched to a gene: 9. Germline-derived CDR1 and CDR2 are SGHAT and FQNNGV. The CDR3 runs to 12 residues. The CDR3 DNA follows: TGTGCCAGCAGACGACAGGGGGCTTTCCATACCTTC. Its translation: CASRRQGAFHTF.

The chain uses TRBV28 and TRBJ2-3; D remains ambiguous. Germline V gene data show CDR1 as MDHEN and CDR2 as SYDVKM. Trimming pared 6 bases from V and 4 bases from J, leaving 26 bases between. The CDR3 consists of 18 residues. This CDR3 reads CASSYPLRSDPKADTQYF. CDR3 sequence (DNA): TGTGCCAGCAGCTACCCGCTCCGCTCCGATCCGAAGGCAGATACGCAGTATTTT.

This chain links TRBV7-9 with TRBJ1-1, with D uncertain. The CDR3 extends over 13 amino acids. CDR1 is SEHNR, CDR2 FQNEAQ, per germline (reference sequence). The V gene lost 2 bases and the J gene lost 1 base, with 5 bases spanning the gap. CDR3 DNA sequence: TGTGCCAGCAGCTTAAGACCGAACACTGAAGCTTTCTTT. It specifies CASSLRPNTEAFF.

The CDR3 DNA sequence: TGTGCCAGCAGTTATTGGATTTCGGGGGGAAAGACTGAAGCTTTCTTT. Translating it yields CASSYWISGGKTEAFF. V usage is TRBV6-5 and J usage is TRBJ1-1, with D perhaps TRBD1 (5 bases). The CDR3 extends over 16 amino acids. V lost 3 bases to trimming and J lost 5 bases, with 19 bases between them. CDR1 is MNHEY, CDR2 SVGAGI, per germline.